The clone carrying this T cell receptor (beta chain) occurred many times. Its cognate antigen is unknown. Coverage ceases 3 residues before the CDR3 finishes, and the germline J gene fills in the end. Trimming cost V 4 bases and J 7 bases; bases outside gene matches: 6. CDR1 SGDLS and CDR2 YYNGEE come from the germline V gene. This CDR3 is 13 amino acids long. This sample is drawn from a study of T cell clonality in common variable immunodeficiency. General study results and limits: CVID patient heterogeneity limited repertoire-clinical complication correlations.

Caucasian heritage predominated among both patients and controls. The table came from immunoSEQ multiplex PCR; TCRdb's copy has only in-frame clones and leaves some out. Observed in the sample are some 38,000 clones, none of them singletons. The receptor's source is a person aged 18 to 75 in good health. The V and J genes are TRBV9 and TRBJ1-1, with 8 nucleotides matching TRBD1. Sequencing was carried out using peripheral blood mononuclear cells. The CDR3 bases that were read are TGTGCCAGCAGCTCCCAGGGGGCCTATGAA. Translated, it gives CASSSQGAYE. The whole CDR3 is CASSSQGAYEAFF.